This T cell receptor (beta chain) emerged from a study of human T cells and chemical hapten exposure. TCRdb fed the RACE reads into MiXCR, producing one record per CDR3 protein. The table lists about 52,000 distinct CDR3 sequences, more than 9.5% of them singletons, with under 2% in the top ten. Overall study results and limits: DPC sensitization did not alter TCRs above 1 in 1000 frequency. Higher patch test scores went with higher counts of PT1 expanded TCRs.

This clonotype was detected a few times. Its antigen is unknown. Time point indicated: patch test 1, 2 weeks after DPC sensitization. The treatment here: therapeutic diphenylcyclopropenone sensitization with weekly scalp DPC. Total RNA extraction was carried out from unfractionated whole blood. CDR1 and CDR2 from the germline V gene are MDHEN and SYDVKM. The CDR3 spans 11 residues. Trimming took off 4 bases at V and 7 bases at J, with 8 bases between the two ends. This material consisted of whole blood, taken in connection with sensitization to the hapten diphenylcyclopropenone (DPC). The chain employs TRBV28 and TRBJ2-7; D call uncertain. This receptor was obtained from a woman in her thirties or forties with alopecia areata. Some clones in this sample may be carry-over from other donors' samples. CDR3 protein: CASSSNLEQYF. The CDR3 bases are TGTGCCAGCAGTTCCAATTTGGAGCAGTACTTC.